Listed below are T cell receptor beta chains from one sample, sequenced in a study of T cells of healthy individuals. Each CDR3 protein gets one entry after TCRdb re-called the 5' RACE reads with MiXCR. The sample records approximately 100,000 distinct CDR3 sequences, around 17% being singletons. The receptors stem from a human donor in good health. Both conserved end residues are part of each CDR3. The D gene is left open where the match is weak. Only part of the rows carry a size: once, few, many, or a class if the clone is expanded.

j_call: TRBJ1-1; d_call: NA; v_call: TRBV6-2/TRBV6-3; clone_size: few; cdr3_aa: CASSYGGIPEAFF; cdr3_nt: TGTGCCAGCAGTTATGGGGGGATCCCGGAAGCTTTCTTT
j_call: TRBJ2-1; d_call: NA; v_call: TRBV11-3; clone_size: few; cdr3_aa: CASSLGGWGDRGEQFF; cdr3_nt: TGTGCCAGCAGCTTAGGGGGATGGGGTGACCGGGGTGAGCAGTTCTTC
j_call: TRBJ1-2; d_call: NA; v_call: TRBV6-5; clone_size: many; cdr3_aa: CASSYIGYGYTF; cdr3_nt: TGTGCCAGCAGTTACATAGGGTATGGCTACACCTTC
j_call: TRBJ2-1; d_call: NA; v_call: TRBV28; clone_size: NA; cdr3_aa: CASTKPNNEQFF; cdr3_nt: TGTGCCAGCACTAAACCAAACAATGAGCAGTTCTTC
j_call: TRBJ2-7; d_call: NA; v_call: TRBV20-1; clone_size: many; cdr3_aa: CSARDTVMGYEQYF; cdr3_nt: TGCAGTGCTAGAGATACGGTAATGGGATACGAGCAGTACTTC
j_call: TRBJ2-7; d_call: NA; v_call: TRBV5-4; clone_size: many; cdr3_aa: CASSIDGSYEQYF; cdr3_nt: TGTGCCAGCAGCATCGACGGGTCCTACGAGCAGTACTTC
j_call: TRBJ2-3; d_call: NA; v_call: TRBV14; clone_size: few; cdr3_aa: CASSRPLEDTQYF; cdr3_nt: TGTGCCAGCAGCCGCCCTCTAGAAGATACGCAGTATTTT
j_call: TRBJ2-3; d_call: TRBD2; v_call: TRBV6-6; clone_size: many; cdr3_aa: CATRTTSGGAEDTQYF; cdr3_nt: TGTGCCACGCGAACAACTAGCGGGGGGGCCGAGGATACGCAGTATTTT
j_call: TRBJ2-2; d_call: NA; v_call: TRBV10-3; clone_size: few; cdr3_aa: CAIIESGTGELFF; cdr3_nt: TGTGCCATCATCGAGTCAGGGACCGGGGAGCTGTTTTTT
j_call: TRBJ2-7; d_call: NA; v_call: TRBV6-2/TRBV6-3; clone_size: NA; cdr3_aa: CATLQPFGYEQYF; cdr3_nt: TGTGCCACACTTCAGCCATTCGGCTACGAGCAGTACTTC
j_call: TRBJ2-1; d_call: NA; v_call: TRBV28; clone_size: few; cdr3_aa: CASSFQESNEQFF; cdr3_nt: TGTGCCAGCAGTTTTCAGGAGTCCAATGAGCAGTTCTTC
j_call: TRBJ1-5; d_call: NA; v_call: TRBV6-2/TRBV6-3; clone_size: NA; cdr3_aa: CASSFSMIGPQPQHF; cdr3_nt: TGTGCCAGCAGTTTCTCGATGATTGGGCCTCAGCCCCAGCATTTT
j_call: TRBJ1-6; d_call: NA; v_call: TRBV19; clone_size: NA; cdr3_aa: CASTWGQGNSPLHF; cdr3_nt: TGTGCCAGTACATGGGGCCAGGGAAATTCACCCCTCCACTTT
j_call: TRBJ2-1; d_call: NA; v_call: TRBV10-3; clone_size: NA; cdr3_aa: CAIREVGDEDSNEQFF; cdr3_nt: TGTGCCATCAGGGAAGTGGGGGACGAAGACTCCAATGAGCAGTTCTTC
j_call: TRBJ2-5; d_call: NA; v_call: TRBV15; clone_size: few; cdr3_aa: CATSRELRVETQYF; cdr3_nt: TGTGCCACCAGCAGGGAGCTGAGGGTGGAGACCCAGTACTTC
j_call: TRBJ1-4; d_call: NA; v_call: TRBV4-2; clone_size: NA; cdr3_aa: CASSPDLAANEKLFF; cdr3_nt: TGTGCCAGCAGCCCGGACCTCGCAGCTAATGAAAAACTGTTTTTT
j_call: TRBJ1-4; d_call: NA; v_call: TRBV25-1; clone_size: few; cdr3_aa: CASTTPREGDEKLFF; cdr3_nt: TGTGCCAGCACTACCCCCAGGGAGGGCGATGAAAAACTGTTTTTT
j_call: TRBJ2-1; d_call: TRBD2; v_call: TRBV7-9; clone_size: few; cdr3_aa: CASSLGTRGAYNEQFF; cdr3_nt: TGTGCCAGCAGCCTCGGGACTAGGGGGGCGTACAATGAGCAGTTCTTC
j_call: TRBJ2-2; d_call: NA; v_call: TRBV3-1; clone_size: NA; cdr3_aa: CASSQVGGTGELFF; cdr3_nt: TGTGCCAGCAGCCAAGTAGGGGGCACCGGGGAGCTGTTTTTT
j_call: TRBJ2-3; d_call: NA; v_call: TRBV7-9; clone_size: NA; cdr3_aa: CASSFAAPTDTQYF; cdr3_nt: TGTGCCAGCAGCTTTGCCGCTCCCACAGATACGCAGTATTTT
j_call: TRBJ2-1; d_call: NA; v_call: TRBV12-3/TRBV12-4; clone_size: few; cdr3_aa: CASSKSSYNEQFF; cdr3_nt: TGTGCCAGCAGCAAGAGTTCGTACAATGAGCAGTTCTTC
j_call: TRBJ2-4; d_call: TRBD1; v_call: TRBV7-9; clone_size: few; cdr3_aa: CAIMSRDSMNIQYF; cdr3_nt: TGTGCCATCATGAGCCGGGACAGTATGAACATTCAGTACTTC
j_call: TRBJ1-3; d_call: NA; v_call: TRBV4-2; clone_size: many; cdr3_aa: CASSQEWGTGNTIYF; cdr3_nt: TGTGCCAGCAGCCAAGAGTGGGGAACTGGAAACACCATATATTTT
j_call: TRBJ2-5; d_call: TRBD1; v_call: TRBV20-1; clone_size: many; cdr3_aa: CSARPTGGVASQYF; cdr3_nt: TGCAGTGCCAGACCCACAGGGGGTGTTGCGTCCCAGTACTTC
j_call: TRBJ2-1; d_call: TRBD2; v_call: TRBV7-2; clone_size: many; cdr3_aa: CASSSVGLAGGLSSYNEQFF; cdr3_nt: TGTGCCAGCAGCTCAGTAGGACTAGCGGGGGGTCTGAGCTCCTACAATGAGCAGTTCTTC
j_call: TRBJ2-1; d_call: NA; v_call: TRBV5-1; clone_size: many; cdr3_aa: CASGNNEQFF; cdr3_nt: TGCGCCAGCGGCAACAATGAGCAGTTCTTC
j_call: TRBJ2-3; d_call: NA; v_call: TRBV6-1; clone_size: few; cdr3_aa: CASSEIGDTQYF; cdr3_nt: TGTGCCAGCAGTGAGATAGGGGATACGCAGTATTTT
j_call: TRBJ2-3; d_call: TRBD2; v_call: TRBV9; clone_size: NA; cdr3_aa: CASSTRLAIDTQYF; cdr3_nt: TGTGCCAGCAGCACTCGACTAGCGATAGATACGCAGTATTTT
j_call: TRBJ2-7; d_call: TRBD2; v_call: TRBV10-3; clone_size: many; cdr3_aa: CAITRMGREDEQYF; cdr3_nt: TGTGCCATCACCAGAATGGGGAGGGAGGACGAGCAGTACTTC
j_call: TRBJ1-5; d_call: NA; v_call: TRBV5-6; clone_size: many; cdr3_aa: CASIRNQPQHF; cdr3_nt: TGTGCCAGCATCCGGAATCAGCCCCAGCATTTT
j_call: TRBJ1-2; d_call: NA; v_call: TRBV27; clone_size: many; cdr3_aa: CASSSSPGPSNGYTF; cdr3_nt: TGTGCCAGCAGTTCCTCCCCGGGACCGTCAAATGGCTACACCTTC
j_call: TRBJ1-5; d_call: NA; v_call: TRBV7-3; clone_size: few; cdr3_aa: CASSLSEYNQPQHF; cdr3_nt: TGTGCCAGCAGCTTAAGCGAGTACAATCAGCCCCAGCATTTT
j_call: TRBJ2-3; d_call: TRBD2; v_call: TRBV27; clone_size: NA; cdr3_aa: CASSLRAGRVDTQYF; cdr3_nt: TGTGCCAGCAGTTTAAGAGCGGGAAGGGTGGATACGCAGTATTTT
j_call: TRBJ2-1; d_call: NA; v_call: TRBV19; clone_size: few; cdr3_aa: CASSIGTGRGSSYNEQFF; cdr3_nt: TGTGCCAGTAGTATAGGTACCGGGCGGGGAAGCTCCTACAATGAGCAGTTCTTC
j_call: TRBJ2-2; d_call: NA; v_call: TRBV19; clone_size: few; cdr3_aa: CASSMKMGAPSNTGELFF; cdr3_nt: TGTGCCAGTAGTATGAAAATGGGGGCCCCTTCGAACACCGGGGAGCTGTTTTTT
j_call: TRBJ2-2; d_call: NA; v_call: TRBV9; clone_size: many; cdr3_aa: CASSETVTGELFF; cdr3_nt: TGTGCCAGCAGCGAGACAGTCACCGGGGAGCTGTTTTTT
j_call: TRBJ2-3; d_call: NA; v_call: TRBV6-5; clone_size: few; cdr3_aa: CASRSGLDTQYF; cdr3_nt: TGTGCCAGCAGATCCGGTTTGGATACGCAGTATTTT
j_call: TRBJ1-5; d_call: NA; v_call: TRBV4-1; clone_size: NA; cdr3_aa: CASSSLGENQPQHF; cdr3_nt: TGCGCCAGCAGCAGCCTGGGGGAAAATCAGCCCCAGCATTTT
j_call: TRBJ2-6; d_call: TRBD1; v_call: TRBV28; clone_size: NA; cdr3_aa: CASSAGTGTLGANVLTF; cdr3_nt: TGTGCCAGCAGCGCCGGGACAGGGACTTTGGGGGCCAACGTCCTGACTTTC
j_call: TRBJ1-1; d_call: NA; v_call: TRBV20-1; clone_size: few; cdr3_aa: CSALPLNTEAFF; cdr3_nt: TGCAGTGCTCTGCCCCTGAACACTGAAGCTTTCTTT
j_call: TRBJ2-5; d_call: NA; v_call: TRBV29-1; clone_size: many; cdr3_aa: CSVDAIFQETQYF; cdr3_nt: TGCAGCGTTGACGCCATCTTCCAAGAGACCCAGTACTTC
j_call: TRBJ1-5; d_call: NA; v_call: TRBV18; clone_size: NA; cdr3_aa: CASSPIGALAANQPQHF; cdr3_nt: TGTGCCAGCTCACCAATCGGGGCCCTTGCCGCTAATCAGCCCCAGCATTTT
j_call: TRBJ1-1; d_call: NA; v_call: TRBV18; clone_size: few; cdr3_aa: CASSPTATEAFF; cdr3_nt: TGTGCCAGCTCACCAACGGCCACTGAAGCTTTCTTT
j_call: TRBJ2-4; d_call: TRBD2; v_call: TRBV20-1; clone_size: many; cdr3_aa: CSDSAGTSGLGKNIQYF; cdr3_nt: TGCAGTGATAGCGCAGGGACTAGCGGTTTGGGCAAAAACATTCAGTACTTC
j_call: TRBJ2-3; d_call: NA; v_call: TRBV15; clone_size: few; cdr3_aa: CATSRDLRVDTDTQYF; cdr3_nt: TGTGCCACCAGCAGAGATTTGAGGGTAGACACAGATACGCAGTATTTT
j_call: TRBJ1-4; d_call: NA; v_call: TRBV25-1; clone_size: many; cdr3_aa: CASTTPREGGEKLFF; cdr3_nt: TGTGCCAGCACTACCCCCAGGGAGGGCGGTGAAAAACTGTTTTTT
j_call: TRBJ1-1; d_call: NA; v_call: TRBV5-1; clone_size: NA; cdr3_aa: CASSLDGGNTEAFF; cdr3_nt: TGCGCCAGCAGCTTGGACGGGGGCAACACTGAAGCTTTCTTT
j_call: TRBJ2-1; d_call: NA; v_call: TRBV14; clone_size: few; cdr3_aa: CASSQNQSPQQVF; cdr3_nt: TGTGCCAGCAGCCAAAATCAATCTCCCCAGCAGGTCTTC
j_call: TRBJ2-7; d_call: NA; v_call: TRBV28; clone_size: NA; cdr3_aa: CASSFTPTYEQYF; cdr3_nt: TGTGCCAGCAGTTTTACTCCCACCTACGAGCAGTACTTC
j_call: TRBJ2-3; d_call: TRBD2; v_call: TRBV12-3/TRBV12-4; clone_size: NA; cdr3_aa: CASSLWLSGNTDTQYF; cdr3_nt: TGTGCCAGCAGTTTATGGCTTAGCGGGAACACAGATACGCAGTATTTT
j_call: TRBJ2-7; d_call: NA; v_call: TRBV7-9; clone_size: few; cdr3_aa: CASSHPIWGLSYEQYF; cdr3_nt: TGTGCCAGCAGTCACCCGATCTGGGGGCTTTCCTACGAGCAGTACTTC
j_call: TRBJ2-7; d_call: TRBD2; v_call: TRBV20-1; clone_size: few; cdr3_aa: CSASPTSGRSEQYF; cdr3_nt: TGCAGTGCTAGTCCGACTAGCGGGAGATCCGAGCAGTACTTC
j_call: TRBJ2-2; d_call: TRBD2; v_call: TRBV7-2; clone_size: few; cdr3_aa: CASSLGLGFGVGELFF; cdr3_nt: TGTGCCAGCAGCCTCGGACTAGGGTTTGGTGTGGGGGAGCTGTTTTTT
j_call: TRBJ1-1; d_call: NA; v_call: TRBV29-1; clone_size: NA; cdr3_aa: CSVVPGRGEQDTEAFF; cdr3_nt: TGCAGCGTCGTCCCGGGCCGGGGAGAGCAGGACACTGAAGCTTTCTTT
j_call: TRBJ2-2; d_call: TRBD2; v_call: TRBV6-2/TRBV6-3; clone_size: few; cdr3_aa: CASRRGTSGTGELFF; cdr3_nt: TGTGCCAGCAGGAGGGGGACTAGCGGAACCGGGGAGCTGTTTTTT